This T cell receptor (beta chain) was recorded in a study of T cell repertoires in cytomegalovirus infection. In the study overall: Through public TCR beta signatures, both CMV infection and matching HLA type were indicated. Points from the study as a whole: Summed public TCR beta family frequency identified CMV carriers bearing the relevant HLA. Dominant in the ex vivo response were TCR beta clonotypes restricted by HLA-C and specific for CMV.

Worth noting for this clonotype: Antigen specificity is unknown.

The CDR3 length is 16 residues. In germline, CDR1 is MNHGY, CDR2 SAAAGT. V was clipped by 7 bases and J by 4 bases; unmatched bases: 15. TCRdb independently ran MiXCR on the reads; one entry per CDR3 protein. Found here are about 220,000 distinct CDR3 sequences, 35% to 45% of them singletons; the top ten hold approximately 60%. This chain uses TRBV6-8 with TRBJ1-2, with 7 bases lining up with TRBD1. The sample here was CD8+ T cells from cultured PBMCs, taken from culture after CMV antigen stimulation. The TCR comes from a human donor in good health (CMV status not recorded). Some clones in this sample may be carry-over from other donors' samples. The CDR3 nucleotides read TGTGCCAGCACCCCAAAATCAGGGGGTAGCGGCTATGGCTACACCTTC. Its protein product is CASTPKSGGSGYGYTF.